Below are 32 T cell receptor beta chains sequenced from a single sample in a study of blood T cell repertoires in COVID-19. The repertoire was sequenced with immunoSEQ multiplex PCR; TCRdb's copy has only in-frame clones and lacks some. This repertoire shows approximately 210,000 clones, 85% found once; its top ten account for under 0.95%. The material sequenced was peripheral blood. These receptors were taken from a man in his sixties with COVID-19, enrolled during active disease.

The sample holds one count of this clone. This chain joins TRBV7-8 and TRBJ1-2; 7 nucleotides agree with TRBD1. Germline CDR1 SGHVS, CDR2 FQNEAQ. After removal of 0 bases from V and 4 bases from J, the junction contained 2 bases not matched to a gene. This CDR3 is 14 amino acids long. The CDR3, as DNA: TGTGCCAGCAGCTTAGCGACAGGGATCTATGGCTACACCTTC. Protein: CASSLATGIYGYTF.

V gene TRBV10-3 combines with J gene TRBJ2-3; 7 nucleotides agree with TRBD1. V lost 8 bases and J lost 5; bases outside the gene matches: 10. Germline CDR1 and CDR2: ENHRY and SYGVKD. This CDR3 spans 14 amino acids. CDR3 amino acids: CAIGNRGLGDTQYF. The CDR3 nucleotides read TGTGCCATCGGCAACAGGGGCCTAGGAGATACGCAGTATTTT.

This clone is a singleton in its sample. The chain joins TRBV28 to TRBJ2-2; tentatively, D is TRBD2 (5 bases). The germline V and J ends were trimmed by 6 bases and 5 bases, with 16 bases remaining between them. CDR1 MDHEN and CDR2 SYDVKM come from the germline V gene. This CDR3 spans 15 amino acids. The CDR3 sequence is CASRLDLGGTGELFF. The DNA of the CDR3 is TGTGCCAGCAGGCTGGATCTAGGCGGGACCGGGGAGCTGTTTTTT. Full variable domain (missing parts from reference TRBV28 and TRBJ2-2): DVKVTQSSRYLVKRTGEKVFLECVQDMDHENMFWYRQDPGLGLRLIYFSYDVKMKEKGDIPEGYSVSREKKERFSLILESASTNQTSMYLCASRLDLGGTGELFFGEGSRLTVL.

Here the CDR3 reads CASSASTVTTNEKLFF. In DNA, the CDR3 is TGTGCCAGCAGCGCTTCCACAGTGACAACTAATGAAAAACTGTTTTTT. The gene calls are TRBV9 and TRBJ1-4; D gene uncertain. Germline CDR1 reads SGDLS; CDR2 reads YYNGEE. Trimming took 3 bases from V and 0 from J, leaving 12 bases between them. The CDR3 sequence is 16 residues long. Drawing the rest from reference TRBV9 and TRBJ1-4, the complete variable domain is DSGVTQTPKHLITATGQRVTLRCSPRSGDLSVYWYQQSLDQGLQFLIQYYNGEERAKGNILERFSAQQFPDLHSELNLSSLELGDSALYFCASSASTVTTNEKLFFGSGTQLSVL.

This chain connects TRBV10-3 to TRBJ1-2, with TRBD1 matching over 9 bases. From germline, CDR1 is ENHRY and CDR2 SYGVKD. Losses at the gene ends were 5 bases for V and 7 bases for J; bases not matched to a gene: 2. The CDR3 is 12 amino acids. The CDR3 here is CAISTGGSGYTF. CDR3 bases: TGTGCCATCAGTACAGGGGGCTCTGGCTACACCTTC.

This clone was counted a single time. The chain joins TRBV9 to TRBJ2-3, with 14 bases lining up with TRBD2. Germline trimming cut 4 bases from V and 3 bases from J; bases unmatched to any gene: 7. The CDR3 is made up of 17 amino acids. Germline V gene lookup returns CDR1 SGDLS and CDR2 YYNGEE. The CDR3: CASSPGLAGGLTDTQYF. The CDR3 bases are TGTGCCAGCAGCCCCGGACTAGCGGGAGGACTTACAGATACGCAGTATTTT. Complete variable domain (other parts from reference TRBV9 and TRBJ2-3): DSGVTQTPKHLITATGQRVTLRCSPRSGDLSVYWYQQSLDQGLQFLIQYYNGEERAKGNILERFSAQQFPDLHSELNLSSLELGDSALYFCASSPGLAGGLTDTQYFGPGTRLTVL.

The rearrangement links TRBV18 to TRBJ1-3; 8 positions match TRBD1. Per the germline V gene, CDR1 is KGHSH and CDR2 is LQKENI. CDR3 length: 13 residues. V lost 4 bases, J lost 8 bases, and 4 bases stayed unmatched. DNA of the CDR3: TGTGCCAGCTCACAGGACAGGGCCCACACCATATATTTT. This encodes CASSQDRAHTIYF.

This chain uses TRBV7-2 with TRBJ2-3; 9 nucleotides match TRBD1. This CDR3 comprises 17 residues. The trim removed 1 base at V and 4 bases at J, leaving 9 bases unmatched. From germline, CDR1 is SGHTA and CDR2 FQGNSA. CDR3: CASSLVPLRDRADTQYF. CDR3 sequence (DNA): TGTGCCAGCAGCTTAGTGCCCCTCCGGGACAGGGCAGATACGCAGTATTTT. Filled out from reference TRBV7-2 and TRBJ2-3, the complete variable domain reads GAGVSQSPSNKVTEKGKDVELRCDPISGHTALYWYRQSLGQGLEFLIYFQGNSAPDKSGLPSDRFSAERTGGSVSTLTIQRTQQEDSAVYLCASSLVPLRDRADTQYFGPGTRLTVL.

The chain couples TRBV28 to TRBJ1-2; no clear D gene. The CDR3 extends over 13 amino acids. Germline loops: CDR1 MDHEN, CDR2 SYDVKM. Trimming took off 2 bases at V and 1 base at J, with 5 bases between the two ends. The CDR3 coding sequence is TGTGCCAGCAGTTTAGGAGGTAACTATGGCTACACCTTC. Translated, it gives CASSLGGNYGYTF.

CDR3 amino acids: CASSLRTAGGYTF. Here the CDR3 DNA reads TGTGCCAGCAGCCTAAGGACGGCGGGTGGCTACACCTTC. The gene calls are TRBV13 and TRBJ1-2; D unclear. The CDR3 covers 13 residues. Germline V gives CDR1 PRHDT, CDR2 FYEKMQ (reference sequence). V gave up 5 bases and J gave up 7 bases, with 14 bases separating them.

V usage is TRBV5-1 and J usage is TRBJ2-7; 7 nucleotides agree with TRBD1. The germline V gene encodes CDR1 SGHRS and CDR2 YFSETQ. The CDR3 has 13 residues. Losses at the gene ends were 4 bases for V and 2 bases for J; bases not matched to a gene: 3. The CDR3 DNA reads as TGCGCCAGCAGCCCGGGACAGACCTACGAGCAGTACTTC. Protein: CASSPGQTYEQYF. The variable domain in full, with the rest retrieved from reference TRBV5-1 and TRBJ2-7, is KAGVTQTPRYLIKTRGQQVTLSCSPISGHRSVSWYQQTPGQGLQFLFEYFSETQRNKGNFPGRFSGRQFSNSRSEMNVSTLELGDSALYLCASSPGQTYEQYFGPGTRLTVT.

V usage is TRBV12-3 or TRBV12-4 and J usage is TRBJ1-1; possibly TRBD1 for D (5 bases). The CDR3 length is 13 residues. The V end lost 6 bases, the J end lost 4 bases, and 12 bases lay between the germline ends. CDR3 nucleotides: TGTGCCAGCAGAATCGACAGCTTCACTGAAGCTTTCTTT. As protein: CASRIDSFTEAFF.

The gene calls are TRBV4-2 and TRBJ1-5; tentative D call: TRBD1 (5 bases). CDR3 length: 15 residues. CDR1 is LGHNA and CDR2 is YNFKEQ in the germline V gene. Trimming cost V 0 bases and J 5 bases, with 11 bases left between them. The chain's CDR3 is CASSQEATVHQPQHF. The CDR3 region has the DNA TGTGCCAGCAGCCAAGAGGCGACAGTCCATCAGCCCCAGCATTTT.

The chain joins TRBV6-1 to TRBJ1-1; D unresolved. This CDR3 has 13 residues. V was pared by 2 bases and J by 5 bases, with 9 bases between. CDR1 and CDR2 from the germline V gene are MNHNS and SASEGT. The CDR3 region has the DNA TGTGCCAGCAGTGAACTAGGCCGAACTGAAGCTTTCTTT. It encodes CASSELGRTEAFF.

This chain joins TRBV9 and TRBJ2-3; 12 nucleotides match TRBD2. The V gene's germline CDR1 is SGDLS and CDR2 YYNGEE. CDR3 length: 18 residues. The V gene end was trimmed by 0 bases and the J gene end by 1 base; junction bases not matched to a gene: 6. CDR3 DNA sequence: TGTGCCAGCAGCGTAGAACTAGCGGGAGGATATGGCACAGATACGCAGTATTTT. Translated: CASSVELAGGYGTDTQYF.

The CDR3 region is CAIKISGGTNTGELFF. CDR3 DNA: TGTGCCATCAAGATCAGCGGGGGTACGAACACCGGGGAGCTGTTTTTT. This chain joins TRBV10-3 and TRBJ2-2, with 8 bases fitting TRBD2. Trimming cost V 7 bases and J 0 bases; bases outside gene matches: 7. CDR1 and CDR2 (germline): ENHRY, SYGVKD. The CDR3 runs 16 residues.

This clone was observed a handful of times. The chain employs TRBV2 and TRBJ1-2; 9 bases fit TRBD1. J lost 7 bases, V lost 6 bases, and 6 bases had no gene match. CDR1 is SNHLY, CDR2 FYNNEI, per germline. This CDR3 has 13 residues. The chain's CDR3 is CASRNRGLGGYTF. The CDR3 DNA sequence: TGTGCCAGCAGAAACAGGGGGCTCGGTGGCTACACCTTC.

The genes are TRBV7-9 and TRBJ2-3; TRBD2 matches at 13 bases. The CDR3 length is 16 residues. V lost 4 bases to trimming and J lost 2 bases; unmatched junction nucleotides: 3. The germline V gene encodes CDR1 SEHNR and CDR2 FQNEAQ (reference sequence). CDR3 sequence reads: CASSSGTSGITDTQYF. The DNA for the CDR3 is TGTGCCAGCAGCTCGGGGACTAGCGGGATCACAGATACGCAGTATTTT.

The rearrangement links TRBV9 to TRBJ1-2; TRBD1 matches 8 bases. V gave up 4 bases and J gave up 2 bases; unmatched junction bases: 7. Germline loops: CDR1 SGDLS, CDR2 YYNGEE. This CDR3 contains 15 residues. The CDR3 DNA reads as TGTGCCAGCAGCCCAACAGGGGGGCGCAACTATGGCTACACCTTC. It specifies CASSPTGGRNYGYTF.

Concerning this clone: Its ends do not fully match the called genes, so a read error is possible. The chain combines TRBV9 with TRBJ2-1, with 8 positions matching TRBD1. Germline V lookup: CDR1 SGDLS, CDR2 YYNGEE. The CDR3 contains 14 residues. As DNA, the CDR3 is TGTGTCAGCAGCGCGATCGCAGGGGGCTCTGAGCAGTTCTTC. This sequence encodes CVSSAIAGGSEQFF.

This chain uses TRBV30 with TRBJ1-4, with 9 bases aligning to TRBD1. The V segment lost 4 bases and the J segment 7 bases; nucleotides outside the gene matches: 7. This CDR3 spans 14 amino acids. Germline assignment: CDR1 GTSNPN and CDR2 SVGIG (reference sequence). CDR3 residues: CAWIRQGGPEKLFF. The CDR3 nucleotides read TGTGCCTGGATACGACAGGGGGGACCTGAAAAACTGTTTTTT.

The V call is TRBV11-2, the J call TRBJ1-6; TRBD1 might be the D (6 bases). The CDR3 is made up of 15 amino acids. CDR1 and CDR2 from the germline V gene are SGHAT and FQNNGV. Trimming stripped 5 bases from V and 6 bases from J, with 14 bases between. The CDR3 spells CASSHNTGFNSPLHF. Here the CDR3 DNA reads TGTGCCAGCAGCCACAACACAGGGTTTAATTCACCCCTCCACTTT.

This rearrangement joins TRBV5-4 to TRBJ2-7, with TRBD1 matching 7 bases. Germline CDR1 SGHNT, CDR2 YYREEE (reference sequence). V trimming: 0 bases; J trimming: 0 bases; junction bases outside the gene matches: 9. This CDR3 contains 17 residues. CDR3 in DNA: TGTGCCAGCAGCTTGGCCGAGAGGGGGCTTAGCTCCTACGAGCAGTACTTC. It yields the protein CASSLAERGLSSYEQYF.

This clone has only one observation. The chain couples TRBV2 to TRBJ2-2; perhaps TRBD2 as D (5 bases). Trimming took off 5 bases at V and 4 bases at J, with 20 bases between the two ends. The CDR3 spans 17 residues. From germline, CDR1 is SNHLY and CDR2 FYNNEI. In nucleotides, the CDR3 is TGTGCCAGCAGTTTGGTTAGGACTCTTCCGAGCACCGGGGAGCTGTTTTTT. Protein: CASSLVRTLPSTGELFF.

The CDR3 nucleotides read TGCAGCGTTGAAGGGGGTTCGACAGGGGGCCTTTACAATGAGCAGTTCTTC. It specifies CSVEGGSTGGLYNEQFF. The chain is built from TRBV29-1 and TRBJ2-1; 10 positions match TRBD1. The CDR3 extends over 17 amino acids. Germline V gene data show CDR1 as SQVTM and CDR2 as ANQGSEA. J gave up 4 bases and V 1 base, and 10 bases lay outside the gene matches.

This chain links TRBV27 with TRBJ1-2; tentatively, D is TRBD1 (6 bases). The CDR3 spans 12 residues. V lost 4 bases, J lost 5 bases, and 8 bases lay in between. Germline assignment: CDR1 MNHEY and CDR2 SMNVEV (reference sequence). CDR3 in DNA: TGTGCCAGCAGTTCCCAGGGGTATGGCTACACCTTC. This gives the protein CASSSQGYGYTF.

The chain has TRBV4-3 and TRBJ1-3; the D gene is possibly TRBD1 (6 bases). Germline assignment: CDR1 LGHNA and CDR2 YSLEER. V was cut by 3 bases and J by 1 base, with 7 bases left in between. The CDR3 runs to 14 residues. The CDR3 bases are TGCGCCAGCAGCCATGACAGGTCTGGAAACACCATATATTTT. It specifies CASSHDRSGNTIYF.

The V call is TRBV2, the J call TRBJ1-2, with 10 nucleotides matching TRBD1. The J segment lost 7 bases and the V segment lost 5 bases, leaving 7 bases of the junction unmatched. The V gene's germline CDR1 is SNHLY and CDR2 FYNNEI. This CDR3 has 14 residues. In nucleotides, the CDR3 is TGTGCCAGCAGTTGGGACAGGGGAGGCTCTGGCTACACCTTC. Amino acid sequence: CASSWDRGGSGYTF.

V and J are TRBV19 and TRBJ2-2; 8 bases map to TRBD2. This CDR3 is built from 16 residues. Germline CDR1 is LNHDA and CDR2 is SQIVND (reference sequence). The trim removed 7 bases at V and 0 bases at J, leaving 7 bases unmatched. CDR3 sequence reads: CASTIGGRTNTGELFF. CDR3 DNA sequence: TGTGCCAGTACCATCGGCGGGAGGACGAACACCGGGGAGCTGTTTTTT.

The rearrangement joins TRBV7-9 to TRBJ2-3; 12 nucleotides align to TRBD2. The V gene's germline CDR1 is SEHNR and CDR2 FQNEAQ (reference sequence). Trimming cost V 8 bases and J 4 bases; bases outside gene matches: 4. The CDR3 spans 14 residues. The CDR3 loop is CASVLAGGSDTQYF. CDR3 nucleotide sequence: TGTGCCAGCGTGCTAGCGGGAGGGTCAGATACGCAGTATTTT.

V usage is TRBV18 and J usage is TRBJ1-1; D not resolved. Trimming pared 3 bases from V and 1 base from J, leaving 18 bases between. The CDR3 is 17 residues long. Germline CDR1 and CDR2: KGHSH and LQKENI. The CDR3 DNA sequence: TGTGCCAGCTCACCGTTCGATTTGGGAGTTAAGAACACTGAAGCTTTCTTT. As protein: CASSPFDLGVKNTEAFF.

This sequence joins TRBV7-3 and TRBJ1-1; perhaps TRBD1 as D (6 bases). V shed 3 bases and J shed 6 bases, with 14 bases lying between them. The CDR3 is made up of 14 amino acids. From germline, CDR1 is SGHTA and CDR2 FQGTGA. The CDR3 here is CASSFQGSSPEAFF. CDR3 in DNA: TGTGCCAGCAGCTTCCAGGGGTCATCACCTGAAGCTTTCTTT.